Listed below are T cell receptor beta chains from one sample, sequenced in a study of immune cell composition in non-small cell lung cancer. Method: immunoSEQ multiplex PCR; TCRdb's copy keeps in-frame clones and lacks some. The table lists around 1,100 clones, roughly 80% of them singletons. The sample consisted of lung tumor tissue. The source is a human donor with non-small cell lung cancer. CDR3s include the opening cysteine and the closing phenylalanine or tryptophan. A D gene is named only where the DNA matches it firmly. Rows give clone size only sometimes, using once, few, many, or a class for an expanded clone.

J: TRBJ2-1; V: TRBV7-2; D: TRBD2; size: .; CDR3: CASSLRLAGFYNEQFF; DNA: TGTGCCAGCAGCCTCCGACTAGCGGGATTCTACAATGAGCAGTTCTTC
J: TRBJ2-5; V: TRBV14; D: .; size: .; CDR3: CASNHYYQETQYF; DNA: TGTGCCAGCAACCATTACTACCAAGAGACCCAGTACTTC
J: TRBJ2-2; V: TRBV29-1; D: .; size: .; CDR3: CSVAKTTNTGELFF; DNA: TGCAGCGTTGCGAAGACAACGAACACCGGGGAGCTGTTTTTT
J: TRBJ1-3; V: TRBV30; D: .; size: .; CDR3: CAWIPPRGHISGNTIYF; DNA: TGTGCCTGGATCCCCCCTCGGGGACATATCTCTGGAAACACCATATATTTT
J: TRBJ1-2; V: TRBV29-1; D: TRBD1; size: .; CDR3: CSVTGFYGYTF; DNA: TGCAGCGTGACAGGGTTCTATGGCTACACCTTC
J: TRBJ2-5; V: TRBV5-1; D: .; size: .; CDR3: CASSLEGRGETQYF; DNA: TGCGCCAGCAGCTTGGAAGGTAGAGGAGAGACCCAGTACTTC
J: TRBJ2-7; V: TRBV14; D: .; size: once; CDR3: CASSQGSADSFPYEQYF; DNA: TGTGCCAGCAGCCAAGGTAGCGCGGACAGTTTTCCCTACGAGCAGTACTTC
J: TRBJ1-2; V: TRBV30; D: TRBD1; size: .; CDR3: CALETDRGLYGYTF; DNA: TGTGCCTTGGAAACGGACAGGGGACTCTATGGCTACACCTTC
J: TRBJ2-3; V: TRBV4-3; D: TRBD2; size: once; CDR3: CASSQGPTSGPDTQYF; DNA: TGCGCCAGCAGCCAAGGGCCGACTAGCGGGCCTGATACGCAGTATTTT
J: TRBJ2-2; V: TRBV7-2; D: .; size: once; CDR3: CAAKGPSNTGELFF; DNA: TGTGCAGCAAAGGGGCCGTCGAACACCGGGGAGCTGTTTTTT